This paragraph covers one T cell receptor (beta chain) sequence. This sample is drawn from a study of T cell changes during pregnancy in multiple sclerosis. The table came from immunoSEQ multiplex PCR; TCRdb's copy has only in-frame clones and leaves some out. In the table there are around 78,000 clones, roughly 91% of which are singletons. Per germline, CDR1 SNHLY and CDR2 FYNNEI. There are 12 residues in the CDR3. V lost 6 bases and J lost 4; bases outside the gene matches: 2. The sequenced sample was peripheral blood, obtained in the third trimester of pregnancy. J is TRBJ2-7 and V is TRBV2; 8 bases match TRBD2. The receptor was isolated from a female donor in good health, enrolled as a control in a pregnancy study. CDR3 DNA: TGTGCCAGCAGGGTAGCGGGGTACGAGCAGTACTTC. Translated: CASRVAGYEQYF.